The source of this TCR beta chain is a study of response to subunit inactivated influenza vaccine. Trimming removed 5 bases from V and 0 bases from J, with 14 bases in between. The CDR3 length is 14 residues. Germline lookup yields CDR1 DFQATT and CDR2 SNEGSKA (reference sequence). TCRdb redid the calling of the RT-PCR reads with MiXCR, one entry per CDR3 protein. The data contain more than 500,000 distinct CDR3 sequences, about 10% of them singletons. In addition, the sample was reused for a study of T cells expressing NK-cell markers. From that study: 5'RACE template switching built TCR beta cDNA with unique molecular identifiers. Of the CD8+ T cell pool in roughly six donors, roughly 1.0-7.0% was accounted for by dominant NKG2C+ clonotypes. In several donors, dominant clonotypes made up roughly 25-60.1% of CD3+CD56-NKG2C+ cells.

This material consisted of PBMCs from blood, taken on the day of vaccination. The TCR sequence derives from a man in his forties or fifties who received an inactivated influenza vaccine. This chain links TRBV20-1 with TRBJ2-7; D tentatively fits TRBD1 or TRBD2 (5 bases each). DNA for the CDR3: TGCAGTGCTCCCAGGGACCTTAGCTCCTACGAGCAGTACTTC. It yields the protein CSAPRDLSSYEQYF.